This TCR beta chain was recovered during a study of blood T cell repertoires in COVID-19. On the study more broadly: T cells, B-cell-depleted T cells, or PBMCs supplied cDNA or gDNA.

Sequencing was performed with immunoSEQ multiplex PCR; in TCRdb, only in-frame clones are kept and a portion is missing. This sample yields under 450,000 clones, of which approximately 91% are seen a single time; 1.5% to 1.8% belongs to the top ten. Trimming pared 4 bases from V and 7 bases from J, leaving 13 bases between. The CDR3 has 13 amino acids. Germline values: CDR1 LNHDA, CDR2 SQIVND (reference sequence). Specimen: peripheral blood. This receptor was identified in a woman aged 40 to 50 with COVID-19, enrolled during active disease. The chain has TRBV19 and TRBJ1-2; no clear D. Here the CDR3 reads CASSKDSGVGYTF. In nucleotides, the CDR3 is TGTGCCAGTAGTAAGGATTCCGGGGTTGGCTACACCTTC.